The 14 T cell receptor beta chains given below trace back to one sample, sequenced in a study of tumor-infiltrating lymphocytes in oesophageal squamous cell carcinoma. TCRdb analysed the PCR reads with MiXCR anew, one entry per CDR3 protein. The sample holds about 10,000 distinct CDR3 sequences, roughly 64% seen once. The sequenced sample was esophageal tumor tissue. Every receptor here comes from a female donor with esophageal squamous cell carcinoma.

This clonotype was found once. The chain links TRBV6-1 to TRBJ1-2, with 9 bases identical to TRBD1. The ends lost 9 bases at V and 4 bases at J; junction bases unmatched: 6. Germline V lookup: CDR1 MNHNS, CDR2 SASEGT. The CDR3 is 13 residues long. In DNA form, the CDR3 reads TGTGCCAGTGGGGACAGGGCTGGCTATGGCTACACCTTC. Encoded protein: CASGDRAGYGYTF.

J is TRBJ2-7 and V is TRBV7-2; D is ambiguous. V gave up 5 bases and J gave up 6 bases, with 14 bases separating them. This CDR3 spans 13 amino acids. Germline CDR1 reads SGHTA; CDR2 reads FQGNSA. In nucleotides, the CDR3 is TGTGCCAGCAGCCCGGCCGTAGACGTCGAGCAGTACTTC. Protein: CASSPAVDVEQYF.

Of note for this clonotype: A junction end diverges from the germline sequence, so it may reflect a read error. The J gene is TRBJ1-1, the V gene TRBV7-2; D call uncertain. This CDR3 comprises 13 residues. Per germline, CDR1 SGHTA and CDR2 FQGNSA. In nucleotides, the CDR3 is TGTGCCAGCAGCTTAGCGCGGGATGGCGAGCAGTACTTT. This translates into CASSLARDGEQYF.

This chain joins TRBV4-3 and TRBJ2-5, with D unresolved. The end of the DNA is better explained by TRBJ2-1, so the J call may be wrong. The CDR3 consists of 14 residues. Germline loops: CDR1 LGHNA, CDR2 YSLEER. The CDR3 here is CASSQDPQVDEQFF. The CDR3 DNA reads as TGCGCCAGCAGCCAAGATCCCCAGGTCGATGAGCAGTTCTTC.

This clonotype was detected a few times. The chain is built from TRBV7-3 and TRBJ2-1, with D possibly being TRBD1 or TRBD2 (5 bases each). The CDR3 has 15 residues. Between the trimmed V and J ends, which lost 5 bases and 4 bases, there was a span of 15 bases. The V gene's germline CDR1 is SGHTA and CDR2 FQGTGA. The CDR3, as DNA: TGTGCCAGCAGCCCCCCCGGGGACCATTACAATGAGCAGTTCTTC. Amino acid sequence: CASSPPGDHYNEQFF.

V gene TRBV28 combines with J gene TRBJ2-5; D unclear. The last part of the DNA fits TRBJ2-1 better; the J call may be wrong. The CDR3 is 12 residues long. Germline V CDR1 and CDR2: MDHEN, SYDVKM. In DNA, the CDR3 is TGTGCCAGCAGCACAGAAGTCAATGAGCAGTTCTTC. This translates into CASSTEVNEQFF.

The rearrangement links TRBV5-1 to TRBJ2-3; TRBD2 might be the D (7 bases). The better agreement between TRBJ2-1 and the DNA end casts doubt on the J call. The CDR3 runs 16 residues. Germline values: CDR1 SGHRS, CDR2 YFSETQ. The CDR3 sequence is CASSLREGVVWDEQFF. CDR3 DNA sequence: TGCGCCAGCAGCCTCAGGGAGGGGGTGGTCTGGGATGAGCAGTTCTTC.

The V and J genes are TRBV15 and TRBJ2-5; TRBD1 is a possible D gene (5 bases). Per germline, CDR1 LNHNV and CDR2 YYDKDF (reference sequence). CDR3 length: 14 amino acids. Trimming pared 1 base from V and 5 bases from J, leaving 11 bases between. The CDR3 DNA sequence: TGTGCCACCAGCAGAGTCAGGGATTACGAGACCCAGTACTTC. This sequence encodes CATSRVRDYETQYF.

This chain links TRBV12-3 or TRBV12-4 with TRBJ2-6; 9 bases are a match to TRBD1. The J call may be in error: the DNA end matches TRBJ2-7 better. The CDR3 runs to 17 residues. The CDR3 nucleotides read TGTGCCAGCAGTTTATGGGACAGGGAAACGGAATCCTACGAGCAGTACTTC. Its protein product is CASSLWDRETESYEQYF.

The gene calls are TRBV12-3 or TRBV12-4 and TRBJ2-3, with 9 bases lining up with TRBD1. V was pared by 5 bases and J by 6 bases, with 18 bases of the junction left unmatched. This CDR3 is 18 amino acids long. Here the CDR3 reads CASSPGTGFFASSDTQYF. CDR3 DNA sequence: TGTGCCAGCAGTCCCGGGACAGGGTTTTTCGCATCATCCGATACGCAGTATTTT.

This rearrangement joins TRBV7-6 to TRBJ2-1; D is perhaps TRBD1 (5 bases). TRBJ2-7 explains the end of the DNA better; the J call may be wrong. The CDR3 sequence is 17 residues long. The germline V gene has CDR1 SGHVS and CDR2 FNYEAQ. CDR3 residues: CASSFGAEFWKPYEQYF. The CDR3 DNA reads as TGTGCCAGCAGCTTTGGGGCCGAATTCTGGAAGCCCTACGAGCAGTACTTC.

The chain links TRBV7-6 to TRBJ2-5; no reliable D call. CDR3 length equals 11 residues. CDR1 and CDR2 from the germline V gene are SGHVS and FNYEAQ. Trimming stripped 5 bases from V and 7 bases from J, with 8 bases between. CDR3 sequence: CASSPGGTQYF. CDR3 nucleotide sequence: TGTGCCAGCAGCCCTGGTGGGACCCAGTACTTC.

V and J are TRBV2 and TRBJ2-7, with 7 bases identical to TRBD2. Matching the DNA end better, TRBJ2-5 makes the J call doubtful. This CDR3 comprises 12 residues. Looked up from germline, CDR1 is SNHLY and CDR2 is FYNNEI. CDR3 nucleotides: TGTGCCAGGGGGGGGACGGTCGAGACCCAGTACTTC. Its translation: CARGGTVETQYF.

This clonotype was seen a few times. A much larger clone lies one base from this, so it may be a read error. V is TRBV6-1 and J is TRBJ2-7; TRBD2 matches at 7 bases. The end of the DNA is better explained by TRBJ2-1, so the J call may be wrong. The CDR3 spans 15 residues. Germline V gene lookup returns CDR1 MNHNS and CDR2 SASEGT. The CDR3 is CASNKGQGGIYEQFF. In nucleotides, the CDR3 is TGTGCCAGCAATAAGGGGCAGGGAGGGATCTACGAGCAGTTCTTC.